The 15 T cell receptor beta chains in this list originate from one sample, sequenced in a study of blood T cell repertoires in COVID-19. The repertoire was sequenced with immunoSEQ multiplex PCR; TCRdb's copy has only in-frame clones and lacks some. In the table there are 200,000 to 300,000 clones, approximately 90% of which are singletons. Sequencing was carried out using PBMCs or T cells enriched from blood (not recorded which). These receptors were obtained from a man aged 45 to 65 who had been exposed to COVID-19.

This clone has just one count. The rearrangement joins TRBV27 to TRBJ1-5; D is unclear. CDR1 MNHEY and CDR2 SMNVEV come from the germline V gene (reference sequence). V was trimmed by 2 bases and J by 4 bases, leaving 6 bases between them. The CDR3 spans 13 residues. CDR3 nucleotide sequence: TGTGCCAGCAGTTTAACGGGGAATCAGCCCCAGCATTTT. The encoded protein is CASSLTGNQPQHF.

The chain uses TRBV28 and TRBJ1-1; weak D call: TRBD1 (5 bases). This CDR3 is built from 12 residues. Germline V gives CDR1 MDHEN, CDR2 SYDVKM. V dropped 9 bases and J dropped 10 bases, with 18 bases sitting between them. The CDR3: CARGRVSVGAFF. CDR3 in DNA: TGTGCCAGGGGCAGGGTTTCAGTGGGAGCTTTCTTT.

V and J are TRBV7-9 and TRBJ2-2; 11 bases align to TRBD2. Germline CDR1 SEHNR, CDR2 FQNEAQ (reference sequence). J lost 7 bases, V lost 2 bases, and 12 bases had no gene match. CDR3 length equals 18 residues. The CDR3 here is CASSLPLLAGVKDGELFF. The CDR3 nucleotides read TGTGCCAGCAGCTTACCGTTACTAGCGGGAGTAAAGGACGGGGAGCTGTTTTTT.

The rearrangement joins TRBV9 to TRBJ1-2, with 8 bases identical to TRBD1. The J segment lost 8 bases and the V segment lost 4 bases, leaving 13 bases of the junction unmatched. Germline CDR1 and CDR2: SGDLS and YYNGEE. The CDR3 consists of 15 residues. Here the CDR3 reads CASSTDQGARSGYTF. CDR3 DNA sequence: TGTGCCAGCAGCACAGACCAGGGGGCGCGATCGGGCTACACCTTC.

The V and J genes are TRBV4-1 and TRBJ2-1; 7 bases fit TRBD1. After removal of 2 bases from V and 7 bases from J, the junction contained 11 bases not matched to a gene. Germline V gene data show CDR1 as MGHRA and CDR2 as YSYEKL. This CDR3 has 16 residues. This CDR3 is CASSQRSQNRGNEQFF. The CDR3, as DNA: TGCGCCAGCAGCCAACGTAGTCAAAACAGGGGTAATGAGCAGTTCTTC.

This rearrangement joins TRBV19 to TRBJ2-3; possible D gene TRBD1, 5 bases. This CDR3 has 13 amino acids. Germline V gives CDR1 LNHDA, CDR2 SQIVND (reference sequence). With 9 bases removed from V and 7 bases from J, the gap between germline ends came to 17 bases. CDR3 in DNA: TGTGCCAGAAAGACAGCCTGGGTCCATACGCAGTATTTT. This codes for CARKTAWVHTQYF.

The rearrangement uses TRBV16 and TRBJ2-3; 10 bases are a match to TRBD2. Per germline, CDR1 KGHSY and CDR2 FQNENV. The CDR3 has 19 amino acids. V dropped 4 bases and J dropped 3; count of bases not matched to a gene: 16. The CDR3 DNA follows: TGTGCCAGCAGCCTTCCAATGAGTTGGCTAGCGGGAGAGACAGATACGCAGTATTTT. This encodes CASSLPMSWLAGETDTQYF.

V is TRBV2 and J is TRBJ1-5; D is possibly TRBD1 (5 bases). V was trimmed by 1 base and J by 6 bases, leaving 13 bases between them. In germline, CDR1 is SNHLY, CDR2 FYNNEI. This CDR3 contains 15 residues. Here the CDR3 DNA reads TGTGCCAGCAGTGAAGGGCCAGGGCAGCTTCAGCCCCAGCATTTT. The encoded protein is CASSEGPGQLQPQHF.

The chain couples TRBV9 to TRBJ2-7, with a weak D call TRBD2 (7 bases). With 0 bases removed from V and 3 bases from J, the gap between germline ends came to 10 bases. Germline V CDR1 and CDR2: SGDLS, YYNGEE. The CDR3 is made up of 14 amino acids. The DNA for the CDR3 is TGTGCCAGCAGCGTAGCTAGGGGGGGCTACGAGCAGTACTTC. Encoded protein: CASSVARGGYEQYF.

The chain uses TRBV4-2 and TRBJ1-5; weak D call: TRBD1 (5 bases). Germline assignment: CDR1 LGHNA and CDR2 YNFKEQ. The V end lost 0 bases, the J end lost 3 bases, and 12 bases lay between the germline ends. The CDR3 runs to 16 residues. In nucleotides, the CDR3 is TGTGCCAGCAGCCAAGAGGAGGGGCTTCCCAATCAGCCCCAGCATTTT. Translation: CASSQEEGLPNQPQHF.

This clone appeared once. The rearrangement links TRBV3-1 (or the pseudogene TRBV3-2) to TRBJ1-3, with TRBD1 matching over 7 bases. V lost 1 base and J lost 1; bases outside the gene matches: 7. Germline CDR1 and CDR2: LGHDT and YNNKEL (reference sequence). CDR3 length: 17 amino acids. CDR3 residues: CASSQALQGRSGNTIYF. In nucleotides, the CDR3 is TGTGCCAGCAGCCAAGCCCTACAGGGGCGATCTGGAAACACCATATATTTT.

The rearrangement uses TRBV19 and TRBJ2-5; maybe TRBD2 (6 bases). Germline CDR1 reads LNHDA; CDR2 reads SQIVND (reference sequence). This CDR3 spans 16 amino acids. Deletions cut 1 base from V and 2 bases from J, with 14 bases between. CDR3 amino acids: CASSIGPGTLQETQYF. The CDR3 coding sequence is TGTGCCAGTAGTATAGGCCCAGGGACTTTACAAGAGACCCAGTACTTC.

The chain carries TRBV24-1 and TRBJ2-1; a weak D match, TRBD2 (5 bases). The germline gives CDR1 KGHDR, CDR2 SFDVKD. V shed 9 bases and J shed 5 bases, with 19 bases lying between them. The CDR3 contains 15 residues. The DNA for the CDR3 is TGTGCCACCCCTACCCGCGAGGGAGCCCACAATGAGCAGTTCTTC. It is translated as CATPTREGAHNEQFF.

This clone appeared a few times. The chain uses TRBV7-8 and TRBJ2-1; 8 bases are a match to TRBD1. The CDR3 length is 16 residues. Germline V gives CDR1 SGHVS, CDR2 FQNEAQ. After removal of 5 bases from V and 3 bases from J, the junction contained 9 bases not matched to a gene. The CDR3 nucleotides read TGTGCCAGCAGCCCCCAAGGACAGGGAATCTACAATGAGCAGTTCTTC. This gives the protein CASSPQGQGIYNEQFF.

This chain connects TRBV28 to TRBJ1-1, with 7 positions matching TRBD1. The CDR3 has 14 amino acids. Germline V gives CDR1 MDHEN, CDR2 SYDVKM. The V and J ends lost 7 bases and 5 bases, in that order; junction bases with no gene match: 10. Here the CDR3 DNA reads TGTGCCAGCACCAACCCGGGGACAGAAACTGAAGCTTTCTTT. Translating it yields CASTNPGTETEAFF.